This TCR beta chain was recorded in a study of precursors of human CD4 cytotoxic T cells (dated by TCRdb to the late 2010s). About the study as a whole: CD4+ memory subsets from 15 or so donors in total were covered by the bulk TCR-seq analysis. Sequences for both the TCRalpha and TCRbeta chains came out of the TCR-seq analysis of some 14 donors (table S7). The full study reports these points: Compared with TCM and TEM subsets, the IL-7Rhigh and IL-7R- TEMRA subsets had more restricted TCR repertoires, with lower diversity and more expanded clonotypes. The authors noted that a human observational design cannot definitively establish the direction of differentiation between precursor and effector cells. Only about 95% of the 14 donors were included in some bulk TCR-seq comparisons, which suggests that not every subset was available for every donor. Expanded effector clonotypes accounted for a larger share of IL-7Rhigh TEMRA clonotypes than of TEM or TCM clonotypes.

By sample share, this clonotype is large (0.1 to 1%). It lacks a known antigen. No much larger clone exists at a distance of one base, and base qualities are not known. At the junction V is shortened by 6 bases and J by 4 bases, with 7 bases in between. Reading the germline V gene (reference sequence) gives CDR1 MNHEY and CDR2 SMNVEV. The CDR3 goes from the cysteine to the phenylalanine over 11 residues. This entry keeps only the CDR3 DNA: 33 bases, framed from base 1. To test whether a precursor-effector relationship exists among CD4 cytotoxic T cells, bulk UMI-based TCR sequencing was run on four sorted CD4+ memory subsets: TCM, TEM, IL-7Rhigh TEMRA, and IL-7R- TEMRA. Cells were obtained from peripheral blood mononuclear cells that had been isolated from human blood. TCRdb lists the instrument as Illumina MiSeq. Concerning the study's data processing: To quantify repertoire diversity, the Shannon-Wiener index was calculated using VDJtools. A TCRbeta clonotype was considered expanded if its clonotype frequency was 3 or more. Clones were called with MiXCR by TCRdb after fastp trimmed the public reads at Q25, and only in-frame beta chains were retained. Identical CDR3 proteins give one entry, which carries the most common genes and DNA. None of the V and J calls come from the authors' own analysis; TCRdb made them. Within this sample are 90 to 120 distinct CDR3 sequences, with approximately 43% of them counted one time only. The ten largest account for about 80% of the sample.

This chain is built from TRBV27 and TRBJ2-7, and the D gene may be TRBD1, 5 bases matching. The sample was memory CD4+ T cells from blood (PBMCs). The sequence was obtained from a human donor in good health. In nucleotides, the sequence is TGTGCCAGCAGCGACAGATACGAGCAGTACTTC. This codes for CASSDRYEQYF.